This T cell receptor (beta chain) was sequenced in a study of blood T cell repertoires in COVID-19. Germline V gene sequence: CDR1 MNHEY, CDR2 SVGEGT. The CDR3 is made up of 18 amino acids. Trimming cost V 0 bases and J 6 bases; bases outside gene matches: 13. Produced via immunoSEQ multiplex PCR; TCRdb's table is partial and in-frame only. The sample includes some 200,000 clones, around 82% of them seen just once. Across about two dozen US areas, participants ranged in age from roughly 18 to 89 years. This receptor was identified in a man aged 40-49 years who had recovered from COVID-19. The rearrangement uses TRBV6-2 or TRBV6-3 and TRBJ2-1; 8 nucleotides agree with TRBD2. Source material: PBMCs or T cells enriched from blood (not recorded which). The CDR3 reads CASSYSRARPGGGNEQFF. The CDR3 DNA is TGTGCCAGCAGTTACTCAAGAGCCCGGCCCGGGGGGGGCAATGAGCAGTTCTTC.